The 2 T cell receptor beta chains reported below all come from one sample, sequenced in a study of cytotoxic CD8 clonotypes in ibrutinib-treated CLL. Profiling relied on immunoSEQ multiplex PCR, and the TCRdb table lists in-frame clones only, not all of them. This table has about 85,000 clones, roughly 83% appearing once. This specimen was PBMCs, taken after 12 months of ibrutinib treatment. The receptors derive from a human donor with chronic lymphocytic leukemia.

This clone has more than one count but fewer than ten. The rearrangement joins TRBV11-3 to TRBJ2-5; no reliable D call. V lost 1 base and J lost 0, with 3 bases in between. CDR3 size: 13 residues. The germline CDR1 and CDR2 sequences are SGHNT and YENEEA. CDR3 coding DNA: TGTGCCAGCAGCTTAGGGGACCAAGAGACCCAGTACTTC. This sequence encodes CASSLGDQETQYF.

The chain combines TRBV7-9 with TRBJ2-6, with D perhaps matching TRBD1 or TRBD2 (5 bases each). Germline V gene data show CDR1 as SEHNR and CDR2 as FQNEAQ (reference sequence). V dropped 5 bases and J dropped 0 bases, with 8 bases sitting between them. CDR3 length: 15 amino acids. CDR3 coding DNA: TGTGCCAGCAGCCGGGACCGCTCTGGGGCCAACGTCCTGACTTTC. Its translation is CASSRDRSGANVLTF.